Listed below are T cell receptor beta chains from one sample, sequenced in a study of shared clonotypes between healthy human individuals. Data came from immunoSEQ multiplex PCR; TCRdb stores just in-frame clones and leaves some out. The data hold 550,000 to 750,000 clones, with 95% to 96% observed a single time. Sequenced: naive CD8+ T cells sorted from blood. These receptor sequences come from a woman in her twenties or thirties in good health. CDR3s include the opening cysteine and the closing phenylalanine or tryptophan. The D gene is left open where the match is weak. Some rows have no size entry. The others give once, few or many, or a class for an expanded clone.

v_gene,j_gene,d_gene,abundance,CDR3nt,CDR3aa
TRBV7-9,TRBJ1-1,.,.,TGTGCCAGCAGAAACCCCGGGGTAAGCACTGAAGCTTTCTTT,CASRNPGVSTEAFF
TRBV27,TRBJ1-1,.,.,TGTGCCAGCGGCCCTCTCGGGGGGTACACTGAAGCTTTCTTT,CASGPLGGYTEAFF
TRBV6-5,TRBJ2-1,.,.,TGTGCCAGCACAGCCAGCCCCAATTACAATGAGCAGTTCTTC,CASTASPNYNEQFF
TRBV5-6,TRBJ2-2,TRBD2,once,TGTGCCAGCAGCACCGGTCGGGAGGCCGGGGAGCTGTTTTTT,CASSTGREAGELFF
TRBV6-5,TRBJ1-3,.,.,TGTGCCAGCAGTTATAGAGGAAGTGGAAACACCATATATTTT,CASSYRGSGNTIYF
TRBV14,TRBJ1-5,.,once,TGTGCCAGCAGCCGAGAACAGGGTGGGACTCAGCCCCAGCATTTT,CASSREQGGTQPQHF
TRBV28,TRBJ2-3,.,once,TGTGCCAGCAGTTTTCGTTATGGGACCCCAGATACGCAGTATTTT,CASSFRYGTPDTQYF
TRBV5-4,TRBJ1-1,.,.,TGTGCCAGCAGGAAAGGCACTGAAGCTTTCTTT,CASRKGTEAFF
TRBV9,TRBJ2-3,.,.,TGTGCCAGCAGGGGACCGGGTACAGATACGCAGTATTTT,CASRGPGTDTQYF
TRBV5-4,TRBJ2-7,.,.,TGTGCCAGCAGCTTGAGGTTTTTGGACGAGCAGTACTTC,CASSLRFLDEQYF
TRBV28,TRBJ2-7,TRBD2,.,TGTGCCAGCAGTCCACTCCCTAGCGGCAGCTCCTACGAGCAGTACTTC,CASSPLPSGSSYEQYF
TRBV7-9,TRBJ2-7,.,.,TGTGCCAGCAGCCTGGGAAACAGGGGAGGGCAGTACTTC,CASSLGNRGGQYF
TRBV28,TRBJ1-1,.,.,TGTGCCAGCAGTTTTTCTAAGGGAGGCACTGAAGCTTTCTTT,CASSFSKGGTEAFF
TRBV9,TRBJ1-1,.,.,TGTGCCAGCAGCCCCCCCGGACGGTCCCCTGAAGCTTTCTTT,CASSPPGRSPEAFF
TRBV5-6,TRBJ1-1,.,.,TGTGCCAGCGGCGACAGGTTGAACACTGAAGCTTTCTTT,CASGDRLNTEAFF
TRBV27,TRBJ1-2,TRBD1,once,TGTGCCAGCAGGGATAGGGGGCTCTTGACCGCTTCTCCCTATGGCTACACCTTC,CASRDRGLLTASPYGYTF
TRBV5-4,TRBJ2-2,TRBD1,.,TGTGCCAGCAGCACCGGGACAGGGGAGAACACCGGGGAGCTGTTTTTT,CASSTGTGENTGELFF
TRBV7-9,TRBJ1-1,TRBD1,.,TGTGCCAGCAGCACCCGGGCGGGACAGGGAAACACTGAAGCTTTCTTT,CASSTRAGQGNTEAFF
TRBV19,TRBJ2-1,.,.,TGTGCCAGTCGGGTTAGCGGAGGGGCAAGTGAGCAGTTCTTC,CASRVSGGASEQFF
TRBV2,TRBJ2-7,TRBD2,.,TGTGCCAGCAGACTAGCGGGATACTACGAGCAGTACTTC,CASRLAGYYEQYF
TRBV28,TRBJ2-1,.,.,TGTGCCAGCAGTTTCTCCTGGACACCACACAATGAGCAGTTCTTC,CASSFSWTPHNEQFF
TRBV6-1,TRBJ1-3,.,.,TGTGCCAGCAGCTATCTCAAGAGCTCTGGAAACACCATATATTTT,CASSYLKSSGNTIYF
TRBV30,TRBJ2-7,TRBD2,once,TGTGCCTGGAGCCCACTCCCCCGGACTAGCGCGGGGTACGAGCAGTACTTC,CAWSPLPRTSAGYEQYF
TRBV29-1,TRBJ2-1,TRBD1,.,TGCAGCGCTTACAGGGGGCCCGATGAGCAGTTCTTC,CSAYRGPDEQFF
TRBV27,TRBJ2-1,TRBD2,.,TGTGCCAGCAGTGTGAGTCTAGCGGGAGGGTTCTATGAGCAGTTCTTC,CASSVSLAGGFYEQFF
TRBV27,TRBJ1-1,.,.,TGTGCCAGCAGTTTACGACGGACCGACACTGAAGCTTTCTTT,CASSLRRTDTEAFF
TRBV7-6,TRBJ2-1,TRBD1,once,TGTGCCAGCAGCTTAGCGGGACAGGGCGCTCGTTGGTTCTTC,CASSLAGQGARWFF
TRBV19,TRBJ2-7,TRBD2,.,TGTGCCAGTAGTGCGGGAGGGGCCTACGAGCAGTACTTC,CASSAGGAYEQYF
TRBV5-5,TRBJ1-3,.,.,TGTGCCACCCGTGCCGGGGGGGCTGGAAACACCATATATTTT,CATRAGGAGNTIYF
TRBV13,TRBJ2-7,.,.,TGTGCCAGCAGCTTAGCACAGGGACCCCTCGAGCAGTACTTC,CASSLAQGPLEQYF
TRBV2,TRBJ2-7,.,.,TGTGCCACCTCCGGGACGGTCTCCTACGAGCAGTACTTC,CATSGTVSYEQYF
TRBV19,TRBJ2-3,TRBD1,.,TGTGCCAGTAGTAAACCCGGGACAGGGATTACAGATACGCAGTATTTT,CASSKPGTGITDTQYF
TRBV7-6,TRBJ2-5,.,.,TGTGCCAGCAGCTTCCGACTAGAGTCTAGAGAGACCCAGTACTTC,CASSFRLESRETQYF
TRBV7-9,TRBJ1-1,.,.,TGTGCCAGCAGCTTATCAGGGCCCGGGAGCACTGAAGCTTTCTTT,CASSLSGPGSTEAFF
TRBV5-6,TRBJ1-2,.,.,TGTGCCAGCAGCTTGCAGCTAAGGCCAGCTAACTATGGCTACACCTTC,CASSLQLRPANYGYTF
TRBV5-8,TRBJ2-7,.,.,TGTGCCAGCAGCTTGTTGTGGGGTAAACCCTATGAGCAGTACTTC,CASSLLWGKPYEQYF
TRBV9,TRBJ2-2,.,once,TGTGCCAGCAGCGTAGCTCTTGCCCAGACGTTCGGCGGGATTAACACCGGGGAGCTGTTTTTT,CASSVALAQTFGGINTGELFF
TRBV4-1,TRBJ1-1,.,.,TGCGCCAGCAGGTACGCGGGGGCGAATACTGAAGCTTTCTTT,CASRYAGANTEAFF
TRBV6-4,TRBJ1-6,.,.,TGTGCCAGCAGTGAGGGGGGGAATTCACCCCTCCACTTT,CASSEGGNSPLHF
TRBV16,TRBJ2-7,.,.,TGTGCCAGCAGCCAACCGGGACTCTCCTACGAGCAGTACTTC,CASSQPGLSYEQYF
TRBV2,TRBJ1-4,.,.,TGTGCCAGCAAGGAGCCTAGGGGCGGGAAAACTAATGAAAAACTGTTTTTT,CASKEPRGGKTNEKLFF
TRBV5-1,TRBJ2-2,.,.,TGCGCCAGCAGCTTGGTTCGGGTAGGTCCCCCGAACACCGGGGAGCTGTTTTTT,CASSLVRVGPPNTGELFF
TRBV19,TRBJ1-1,.,.,TGTGCCAGTAGCCCGTGGACAGAGGGAATCACTGAAGCTTTCTTT,CASSPWTEGITEAFF
TRBV2,TRBJ2-7,.,.,TGTGCCAGCAGTAATAGGAGGTTTGAATACCTCTACGAGCAGTACTTC,CASSNRRFEYLYEQYF
TRBV27,TRBJ2-7,.,.,TGTGCCAGCAGTTTATGGGGGGAGGCATCCGAGCAGTACTTC,CASSLWGEASEQYF
TRBV2,TRBJ2-6,TRBD2,.,TGTGCCAGCAGTATGATGAGCGGGGGAGACTCTGTGGGGGCCAACGTCCTGACTTTC,CASSMMSGGDSVGANVLTF
TRBV13,TRBJ2-1,TRBD2,.,TGTGCCAGCAGCTTAGCCTACGGGACTAGCGGGAGGGTCAGAGAGCAGTTCTTC,CASSLAYGTSGRVREQFF
TRBV27,TRBJ2-3,.,.,TGTGCCAGCAGTTTGTCCAGTTACACAGATACGCAGTATTTT,CASSLSSYTDTQYF
TRBV7-9,TRBJ1-1,.,.,TGTGCCAGCAGCTCTTGGAACACTGAAGCTTTCTTT,CASSSWNTEAFF
TRBV5-8,TRBJ2-3,.,.,TGTGCCAGCAGCTTACTTGGGCCAGGGATTGCAGATACGCAGTATTTT,CASSLLGPGIADTQYF
TRBV7-8,TRBJ2-7,.,.,TGTGCCAGCAGCCTCCCGGGGGCCCCGCACGAGCAGTACTTC,CASSLPGAPHEQYF
TRBV10-2,TRBJ2-2,TRBD2,.,TGCGCCAGCAACCTAGCGGGGAGAAACGCCGGGGAGCTGTTTTTT,CASNLAGRNAGELFF
TRBV6-5,TRBJ2-7,.,.,TGTGCCAGCAGCCTTAACGGCGACGAGCAGTACTTC,CASSLNGDEQYF
TRBV5-4,TRBJ1-1,TRBD1,.,TGTGCCAGCAGCTTGGGGGAAACTTGGGACAGGGTGCGTACTGAAGCTTTCTTT,CASSLGETWDRVRTEAFF
TRBV15,TRBJ2-1,.,.,TGTGCCACCAGCAGAGATGGGGTTCCTTCCTACAATGAGCAGTTCTTC,CATSRDGVPSYNEQFF